This entry is about one T cell receptor (beta chain). CDR1 is SEHNR, CDR2 FQNEAQ, per germline (reference sequence). This CDR3 has 14 residues. V was trimmed by 0 bases and J by 7 bases, leaving 12 bases between them. This sample stems from a study of blood T cell repertoires in COVID-19. Using immunoSEQ multiplex PCR, the repertoire was profiled, and TCRdb retains in-frame clones only, with some absent. This repertoire shows under 250,000 clones, roughly four fifths found once; its top ten account for 4.7%. The chain couples TRBV7-9 to TRBJ2-5; D perhaps matches TRBD2 (6 bases). The specimen was peripheral blood. The receptor was isolated from a woman in her 70s with acute or convalescent COVID-19. CDR3 in DNA: TGTGCCAGCAGCTTAGCCGGGGACTTGCGGACCCAGTACTTC. Protein: CASSLAGDLRTQYF.